Listed below are T cell receptor beta chains from one sample, sequenced in a study of PD-L1 blockade in urothelial cancer. Profiling relied on immunoSEQ multiplex PCR, and the TCRdb table lists in-frame clones only, not all of them. Altogether about 38,000 clones are present, 80% to 90% being singletons, with the ten largest covering roughly a quarter. The source was PBMCs, collected around atezolizumab (anti-PD-L1) treatment. These receptor sequences come from a man in his fifties or sixties with urothelial cancer. CDR3s include the opening cysteine and the closing phenylalanine or tryptophan. The D gene is left open where the match is weak. Clone size is given for some rows only: seen once, a few or many times, or a class if the clone is expanded.

d_call	v_call	clone_size	j_call	cdr3_aa	cdr3_nt
TRBD1	TRBV5-4	.	TRBJ1-1	CASSSQGVYTEAFF	TGTGCCAGCAGCTCACAGGGGGTTTATACTGAAGCTTTCTTT
.	TRBV19	.	TRBJ1-1	CASIQTRVAGQMNTEAFF	TGTGCCAGTATCCAAACCCGGGTGGCAGGACAAATGAACACTGAAGCTTTCTTT
.	TRBV6-5	.	TRBJ1-5	CASSYPTVGGNQPQHF	TGTGCCAGCAGTTATCCGACAGTGGGAGGTAATCAGCCCCAGCATTTT
TRBD2	TRBV5-1	.	TRBJ2-7	CASSPQTSGRDEQYF	TGCGCCAGCAGCCCGCAGACTAGCGGGAGGGACGAGCAGTACTTC
.	TRBV6-4	.	TRBJ2-7	CASSDRGLIYEQYF	TGTGCCAGCAGTGACAGGGGTTTGATCTACGAGCAGTACTTC
.	TRBV7-9	.	TRBJ2-7	CASSLANGYEQYF	TGTGCCAGCAGCTTAGCGAACGGTTACGAGCAGTACTTC
TRBD1	TRBV5-1	.	TRBJ2-1	CASSPKTPSGQAYNEQFF	TGCGCCAGCAGCCCGAAGACCCCTTCCGGACAGGCTTACAATGAGCAGTTCTTC
TRBD1	TRBV6-1	.	TRBJ1-1	CLTFASKTGNEAFF	TGCCTAACTTTCGCCTCTAAGACAGGGAATGAAGCTTTCTTT
.	TRBV7-2	.	TRBJ2-7	CASSPLYSSYEQYF	TGTGCCAGCAGTCCGCTGTACAGCTCCTACGAGCAGTACTTC
.	TRBV5-4	.	TRBJ2-2	CASNQPYGELFF	TGTGCCAGCAACCAACCCTACGGGGAGCTGTTTTTT
.	TRBV19	.	TRBJ1-1	CASSSIDTLEGYGFF	TGTGCCAGTAGTTCCATTGACACCTTGGAGGGCTACGGTTTCTTT
TRBD1	TRBV19	.	TRBJ2-6	CASSSTGIYSGANVLTF	TGTGCCAGTAGCTCGACAGGGATTTACTCTGGGGCCAACGTCCTGACTTTC
.	TRBV5-1	.	TRBJ2-1	CASSWEIPHEQFF	TGCGCCAGCAGCTGGGAGATCCCCCATGAGCAGTTCTTC
.	TRBV19	.	TRBJ1-1	CASASGWPMSEAFF	TGTGCCAGTGCCTCGGGTTGGCCAATGTCTGAAGCTTTCTTT
.	TRBV7-9	.	TRBJ1-2	CASSLSLGDGYTF	TGTGCCAGCAGCTTGTCCCTCGGTGATGGCTACACCTTC
.	TRBV12-5	.	TRBJ2-3	CASGLQRSMNTDTQYF	TGTGCTAGTGGTTTGCAGCGGTCTATGAACACAGATACGCAGTATTTT
TRBD1	TRBV27	.	TRBJ1-3	CASTGLKRDSRRGISGNTIYF	TGTGCCAGCACCGGACTAAAAAGGGACAGTCGCCGCGGTATCTCTGGAAACACCATATATTTT
TRBD1	TRBV25-1	few	TRBJ2-2	CASSSSGGPTEELFF	TGTGCCAGCAGTAGTTCAGGGGGTCCCACCGAGGAGCTGTTTTTT
.	TRBV5-4	.	TRBJ2-7	CASSFGVTYEQYF	TGTGCCAGCAGCTTCGGTGTCACCTACGAGCAGTACTTC
TRBD2	TRBV5-1	.	TRBJ2-7	CASSSGLAGGLGGEQYF	TGCGCCAGCAGCTCTGGACTAGCGGGAGGACTTGGTGGCGAGCAGTACTTC
.	TRBV30	.	TRBJ2-5	CAWSVRGSAKTQYF	TGTGCCTGGAGTGTACGGGGGAGCGCAAAGACCCAGTACTTC
.	TRBV5-1	.	TRBJ1-1	CASSTSGVGTEAFF	TGCGCCAGCAGCACCAGCGGGGTCGGCACTGAAGCTTTCTTT
TRBD1	TRBV6-5	.	TRBJ1-1	CASRRDRVHTEAFF	TGTGCCAGCAGGCGTGACAGGGTCCACACTGAAGCTTTCTTT
.	TRBV7-2	.	TRBJ1-3	CASSLKDSLSGNTIYF	TGTGCCAGCAGCTTGAAAGACAGCCTCTCTGGAAACACCATATATTTT
.	TRBV12-5	.	TRBJ1-1	CASGSPPPTEAFF	TGTGCTAGTGGTTCCCCGCCCCCCACAGAAGCTTTCTTT
.	TRBV6-1	.	TRBJ1-3	CASSEGRAVAPGNTIYF	TGTGCCAGCAGTGAAGGGCGGGCAGTCGCCCCTGGAAACACCATATATTTT
TRBD2	TRBV5-1	.	TRBJ2-1	CASSLMGREGEQFF	TGCGCCAGCAGCTTGATGGGCAGGGAGGGTGAGCAGTTCTTC
.	TRBV6-5	few	TRBJ2-7	CASSQDSSYEQYF	TGTGCCAGCAGCCAGGACAGTTCCTACGAGCAGTACTTC
TRBD1	TRBV18	.	TRBJ1-5	CASSLDRGGWGNQPQHF	TGTGCCAGCTCACTAGACAGGGGCGGATGGGGCAATCAGCCCCAGCATTTT
.	TRBV5-1	.	TRBJ1-4	CASSLTRTNEKLFF	TGCGCCAGCAGCCTCACGCGAACTAATGAAAAACTGTTTTTT
.	TRBV5-1	.	TRBJ2-3	CASSNRGLGGDTQYF	TGCGCCAGCAGCAATCGAGGACTAGGGGGGGATACGCAGTATTTT
TRBD2	TRBV6-1	.	TRBJ2-7	CASSEEAGGTYEQYF	TGTGCCAGCAGTGAAGAGGCGGGAGGGACCTACGAGCAGTACTTC
TRBD1	TRBV9	.	TRBJ1-4	CASTQTGNAEKLFF	TGTGCCAGCACCCAGACAGGGAACGCCGAAAAACTGTTTTTT
TRBD2	TRBV5-1	.	TRBJ2-3	CSTRLGLAGSTDTQYF	TGCTCTACGCGTCTAGGGCTAGCGGGGAGCACAGATACGCAGTATTTT
.	TRBV12-5	.	TRBJ2-1	CASGLTTNNEQFF	TGTGCTAGTGGGCTTACTACGAACAATGAGCAGTTCTTC
.	TRBV7-2	.	TRBJ2-7	CASSPSPSQIDQQYF	TGTGCCAGCAGCCCTAGCCCTAGCCAGATCGATCAGCAGTACTTC
.	TRBV5-1	.	TRBJ1-2	CASSLAAGVYGYTF	TGCGCCAGCAGCTTGGCGGCAGGGGTCTATGGCTACACCTTC
.	TRBV6-6	.	TRBJ2-1	CASSYFAENEQFF	TGTGCCAGCAGTTACTTTGCGGAGAATGAGCAGTTCTTC
.	TRBV5-1	.	TRBJ2-7	CASSLVPGSYEQYF	TGCGCCAGCAGCTTGGTCCCAGGTTCCTACGAGCAGTACTTC
.	TRBV5-1	.	TRBJ2-5	CASSLVGNPRETQYF	TGCGCCAGCAGCTTGGTCGGGAACCCAAGAGAGACCCAGTACTTC
.	TRBV5-4	.	TRBJ1-2	CASSPRDGGYGYTF	TGTGCCAGCAGCCCCCGAGACGGGGGCTATGGCTACACCTTC
TRBD2	TRBV5-1	once	TRBJ2-1	CASSLASGSYNEQFF	TGCGCCAGCAGCTTAGCTAGCGGGAGCTACAATGAGCAGTTCTTC